Listed below are T cell receptor beta chains from one sample, sequenced in a study of cytomegalovirus exposure and HLA in healthy donors. Clones were sequenced by immunoSEQ multiplex PCR, and TCRdb holds only the in-frame ones, with some missing. Here the sample spans roughly 50,000 clones, 90% being singletons. Input material: PBMCs. The receptors originated from a man aged 18 to 35 in good health and CMV-seronegative. The CDR3 runs from the conserved cysteine through the conserved F or W. D genes are given only for firm matches. Clone size is given for some rows only: seen once, a few or many times, or a class if the clone is expanded.

J gene: TRBJ2-3
D gene: TRBD2
V gene: TRBV5-1
clone size: once
CDR3 protein: CASEAGGGTDTQYF
CDR3 DNA: TGCGCCAGCGAGGCGGGAGGGGGCACAGATACGCAGTATTTT

J gene: TRBJ2-1
D gene: NA
V gene: TRBV27
clone size: once
CDR3 protein: CASRWTAYNEQFF
CDR3 DNA: TGTGCCAGCAGGTGGACAGCCTACAATGAGCAGTTCTTC

J gene: TRBJ2-1
D gene: NA
V gene: TRBV10-3
clone size: NA
CDR3 protein: CAISETTSTAEQFF
CDR3 DNA: TGTGCCATCAGCGAAACGACTAGTACCGCTGAGCAGTTCTTC

J gene: TRBJ2-7
D gene: TRBD2
V gene: TRBV28
clone size: NA
CDR3 protein: CASSPFGSGARYEQYF
CDR3 DNA: TGTGCCAGCAGCCCATTTGGGAGCGGGGCACGGTACGAGCAGTACTTC

J gene: TRBJ2-1
D gene: TRBD2
V gene: TRBV7-3
clone size: few
CDR3 protein: CASSSDGLAGVNEQFF
CDR3 DNA: TGTGCCAGCAGCTCAGACGGACTAGCGGGAGTCAATGAGCAGTTCTTC

J gene: TRBJ2-1
D gene: TRBD2
V gene: TRBV10-1
clone size: NA
CDR3 protein: CASSGTFSGMVWGGYHNEQFF
CDR3 DNA: TGCGCCAGCAGTGGTACCTTTAGCGGGATGGTGTGGGGAGGCTACCACAATGAGCAGTTCTTC

J gene: TRBJ2-1
D gene: TRBD1
V gene: TRBV19
clone size: NA
CDR3 protein: CASARTGPNEQFF
CDR3 DNA: TGTGCCAGCGCCCGGACAGGGCCCAATGAGCAGTTCTTC

J gene: TRBJ2-7
D gene: NA
V gene: TRBV27
clone size: NA
CDR3 protein: CASSLSIGASYEQYF
CDR3 DNA: TGTGCCAGCAGTTTATCGATAGGGGCATCCTACGAGCAGTACTTC

J gene: TRBJ2-3
D gene: TRBD2
V gene: TRBV6-6
clone size: NA
CDR3 protein: CASSYLAGADTQYF
CDR3 DNA: TGTGCCAGCAGTTACCTAGCGGGAGCAGATACGCAGTATTTT

J gene: TRBJ2-5
D gene: NA
V gene: TRBV19
clone size: NA
CDR3 protein: CAAGLQETQYF
CDR3 DNA: TGTGCCGCAGGGCTCCAAGAGACCCAGTACTTC

J gene: TRBJ2-7
D gene: TRBD1
V gene: TRBV2
clone size: NA
CDR3 protein: CASSEVDRVTYEQYF
CDR3 DNA: TGTGCCAGCAGTGAAGTTGACAGGGTTACCTACGAGCAGTACTTC

J gene: TRBJ2-1
D gene: NA
V gene: TRBV5-3
clone size: once
CDR3 protein: CARSLAFRWAGTYNEQFF
CDR3 DNA: TGTGCCAGAAGCTTGGCCTTTAGGTGGGCAGGAACATACAATGAGCAGTTCTTC

J gene: TRBJ1-2
D gene: TRBD1
V gene: TRBV7-8
clone size: NA
CDR3 protein: CASSPQGTGVNGYTF
CDR3 DNA: TGTGCCAGCAGCCCACAGGGGACTGGGGTAAATGGCTACACCTTC

J gene: TRBJ2-7
D gene: NA
V gene: TRBV7-3
clone size: NA
CDR3 protein: CAKQWPRGEQYF
CDR3 DNA: TGTGCCAAGCAGTGGCCCAGAGGGGAGCAGTACTTC

J gene: TRBJ1-3
D gene: NA
V gene: TRBV28
clone size: NA
CDR3 protein: CASSLWAGDGNTIYF
CDR3 DNA: TGTGCCAGCAGTTTATGGGCAGGGGACGGAAACACCATATATTTT

J gene: TRBJ2-7
D gene: NA
V gene: TRBV4-2
clone size: NA
CDR3 protein: CASSQVSPGASYEQYF
CDR3 DNA: TGTGCCAGCAGCCAAGTTAGCCCAGGGGCCTCCTACGAGCAGTACTTC

J gene: TRBJ2-3
D gene: TRBD2
V gene: TRBV7-2
clone size: NA
CDR3 protein: CASSLKREYSTQYF
CDR3 DNA: TGTGCCAGCAGCTTAAAGCGGGAGTACTCGACGCAGTATTTT

J gene: TRBJ1-2
D gene: NA
V gene: TRBV23-1
clone size: once
CDR3 protein: CASSPPAQGSYGYTF
CDR3 DNA: TGCGCCAGCAGTCCCCCGGCCCAGGGGAGCTATGGCTACACCTTC

J gene: TRBJ2-1
D gene: TRBD2
V gene: TRBV11-3
clone size: NA
CDR3 protein: CASSPISIAGGFNEQFF
CDR3 DNA: TGTGCCAGCAGCCCCATTTCCATAGCGGGAGGTTTCAATGAGCAGTTCTTC

J gene: TRBJ2-7
D gene: NA
V gene: TRBV6-1
clone size: few
CDR3 protein: CASSARHNSYEQYF
CDR3 DNA: TGTGCCAGCAGTGCCCGACACAATTCCTACGAGCAGTACTTC

J gene: TRBJ1-5
D gene: TRBD1
V gene: TRBV28
clone size: few
CDR3 protein: CASQVDRGRNQPQHF
CDR3 DNA: TGTGCCAGCCAGGTAGACAGGGGACGCAATCAGCCCCAGCATTTT

J gene: TRBJ1-4
D gene: NA
V gene: TRBV27
clone size: NA
CDR3 protein: CASSLTRETEKLFF
CDR3 DNA: TGTGCCAGCAGTTTAACGAGGGAGACAGAAAAACTGTTTTTT

J gene: TRBJ2-3
D gene: TRBD1
V gene: TRBV19
clone size: NA
CDR3 protein: CASSTTGGTDTQYF
CDR3 DNA: TGTGCCAGTAGTACTACAGGGGGCACAGATACGCAGTATTTT

J gene: TRBJ2-3
D gene: TRBD1
V gene: TRBV2
clone size: NA
CDR3 protein: CASRGTGLYTDTQYF
CDR3 DNA: TGTGCCAGCAGGGGGACAGGGCTCTACACAGATACGCAGTATTTT

J gene: TRBJ2-7
D gene: NA
V gene: TRBV21-1
clone size: NA
CDR3 protein: CASSKEAGGPPLTYEQYF
CDR3 DNA: TGTGCCAGCAGCAAAGAAGCGGGAGGGCCGCCACTTACCTACGAGCAGTACTTC

J gene: TRBJ2-1
D gene: NA
V gene: TRBV7-8
clone size: NA
CDR3 protein: CASSLGRELTYNEQFF
CDR3 DNA: TGTGCCAGCAGCTTAGGGCGGGAACTTACCTACAATGAGCAGTTCTTC

J gene: TRBJ1-3
D gene: NA
V gene: TRBV5-1
clone size: NA
CDR3 protein: CASSLELRQGTPGNTIYF
CDR3 DNA: TGCGCCAGCAGCTTGGAACTTCGGCAGGGCACGCCTGGAAACACCATATATTTT

J gene: TRBJ2-5
D gene: TRBD1
V gene: TRBV29-1
clone size: NA
CDR3 protein: CSVEGSVRDRAYETQYF
CDR3 DNA: TGCAGCGTTGAGGGGTCAGTGCGGGACAGGGCATACGAGACCCAGTACTTC

J gene: TRBJ1-5
D gene: TRBD1
V gene: TRBV18
clone size: NA
CDR3 protein: CASSPDRVGQPQHF
CDR3 DNA: TGTGCCAGCTCACCGGACAGGGTGGGGCAGCCCCAGCATTTT

J gene: TRBJ1-5
D gene: TRBD1
V gene: TRBV18
clone size: few
CDR3 protein: CASSPNEGQRGQPQHF
CDR3 DNA: TGTGCCAGCTCACCCAACGAGGGACAGCGTGGTCAGCCCCAGCATTTT

J gene: TRBJ2-7
D gene: TRBD2
V gene: TRBV4-3
clone size: NA
CDR3 protein: CASSQIIGTSGEQYF
CDR3 DNA: TGCGCCAGCAGCCAGATAATCGGGACTAGCGGTGAGCAGTACTTC

J gene: TRBJ2-5
D gene: NA
V gene: TRBV7-8
clone size: NA
CDR3 protein: CASSIIETQYF
CDR3 DNA: TGTGCCAGCAGCATTATAGAGACCCAGTACTTC

J gene: TRBJ2-5
D gene: TRBD1
V gene: TRBV7-9
clone size: NA
CDR3 protein: CASSPLGTGGQETQYF
CDR3 DNA: TGTGCCAGCAGCCCATTGGGGACAGGGGGGCAAGAGACCCAGTACTTC

J gene: TRBJ2-3
D gene: TRBD2
V gene: TRBV9
clone size: NA
CDR3 protein: CASSVDSSGRGVTDTQYF
CDR3 DNA: TGTGCCAGCAGCGTAGATTCTAGCGGGAGAGGGGTGACAGATACGCAGTATTTT

J gene: TRBJ2-5
D gene: TRBD2
V gene: TRBV6-1
clone size: NA
CDR3 protein: CASTWNSGEGTQYF
CDR3 DNA: TGTGCCAGCACCTGGAACAGCGGGGAGGGGACCCAGTACTTC

J gene: TRBJ2-3
D gene: NA
V gene: TRBV5-1
clone size: NA
CDR3 protein: CASSFDSTDTQYF
CDR3 DNA: TGCGCCAGCAGCTTTGACAGTACAGATACGCAGTATTTT

J gene: TRBJ2-3
D gene: TRBD2
V gene: TRBV5-4
clone size: NA
CDR3 protein: CASLPGLASTDTQYF
CDR3 DNA: TGTGCCAGCCTACCGGGACTAGCGAGCACAGATACGCAGTATTTT

J gene: TRBJ2-3
D gene: NA
V gene: TRBV28
clone size: few
CDR3 protein: CASSSERQGSTDTQYF
CDR3 DNA: TGTGCCAGCAGTTCGGAGAGGCAGGGAAGCACAGATACGCAGTATTTT

J gene: TRBJ2-1
D gene: TRBD2
V gene: TRBV5-5
clone size: NA
CDR3 protein: CASSPGLAGGEQFF
CDR3 DNA: TGTGCCAGCAGCCCGGGACTAGCGGGGGGTGAGCAGTTCTTC